A selection of T cell receptor beta chains follows, all from one sample in a study of shared clonotypes between healthy human individuals. Assay: immunoSEQ multiplex PCR; the TCRdb copy retains only in-frame clones and omits some. The sample records 450,000 to 500,000 clones, roughly 80% being singletons. The sequencing input was PBMCs. These receptors came from a woman in her forties in good health. Some clones in this sample may be carry-over from other donors' samples. Each CDR3 is given with its conserved first and last residue. D genes are given only for firm matches. The size entry is marked missing in some rows and otherwise reads once, few, many or a size class.

j_call d_call clone_size v_call cdr3_nt cdr3_aa
TRBJ2-7 TRBD2 NA TRBV4-1 TGCGCCAGCAGCCAGACTAGCGGCACTGCCTACTACGAGCAGTACTTC CASSQTSGTAYYEQYF
TRBJ2-7 TRBD1 NA TRBV6-1 TGTGCCAGCAGTGAAGGGGACAGGGGCTACGAGCAGTACTTC CASSEGDRGYEQYF
TRBJ2-7 NA NA TRBV11-1 TGTGCCAGCAGCTTACGCCCGGGTGGAGGTTACGAGCAGTACTTC CASSLRPGGGYEQYF
TRBJ2-6 NA NA TRBV7-3 TGTGCCAGCAGCAATACAGGTCGGCTCCTGACTTTC CASSNTGRLLTF
TRBJ2-7 NA NA TRBV5-1 TGCGCCAGCAGCTTGGGGCCGGGGTCTTCCTACGAGCAGTACTTC CASSLGPGSSYEQYF
TRBJ2-6 TRBD1 NA TRBV7-3 TGTGCCAGCAGCCTGACAGGGACTGGGGCCAACGTCCTGACTTTC CASSLTGTGANVLTF
TRBJ2-4 NA many TRBV14 TGTGCCAGCAGCCCAAATCTTGGAAACATTCAGTACTTC CASSPNLGNIQYF
TRBJ2-7 TRBD2 NA TRBV5-5 TGTGCCAGCAGCTCCGGGACTAGCGGGGCCTACGAGCAGTACTTC CASSSGTSGAYEQYF
TRBJ2-2 NA NA TRBV7-6 TGTGCCAGCAGCTTAGCCAGACGTAACACCGGGGAGCTGTTTTTT CASSLARRNTGELFF
TRBJ2-7 TRBD1 many TRBV5-6 TGTGCCAGCAGCCTAGGCGGCAGGGACAGGGGGGCCTCCTACGAGCAGTACTTC CASSLGGRDRGASYEQYF
TRBJ2-7 TRBD2 NA TRBV28 TGTGCCAGCAGTTTGATAGCGGGAGCCCGCGAGCAGTACTTC CASSLIAGAREQYF
TRBJ2-3 TRBD2 NA TRBV28 TGTGCCAGCAGCCTCTCGGGAGCGGGAGCCACCACAGATACGCAGTATTTT CASSLSGAGATTDTQYF
TRBJ2-7 NA NA TRBV18 TGTGCCAGCTCACCAACAGGGCCGTCCTACGAGCAGTACTTC CASSPTGPSYEQYF
TRBJ2-7 NA NA TRBV7-9 TGTGCCAGCAGCTTAGCGGGAGTACAGGAGCAGTACTTC CASSLAGVQEQYF
TRBJ1-2 NA NA TRBV2 TGTGCCAGCAGTGAGGGTTATGGCTACACCTTC CASSEGYGYTF
TRBJ2-6 NA NA TRBV7-5 TGTGCCAGTACCCCCTGGGACAGGGTACTTTCTGGGGCCAACGTCCTGACTTTC CASTPWDRVLSGANVLTF
TRBJ2-7 NA NA TRBV6-5 TGTGCCAGCAGTTACTCGGAGCGAAGGGAGCAGTACTTC CASSYSERREQYF
TRBJ2-5 NA NA TRBV6-1 TGTGCCAGCAGTGTAAAAGAAGAACAAGAGACCCAGTACTTC CASSVKEEQETQYF
TRBJ2-5 NA NA TRBV27 TGTGCCAGCAGTTTATCTGGGCAGGGCGGGACCCAGTACTTC CASSLSGQGGTQYF
TRBJ2-7 NA many TRBV10-2 TGCGCCAGCCACGGGAGCTCCTACGAGCAGTACTTC CASHGSSYEQYF
TRBJ2-1 TRBD2 NA TRBV28 TGTGCCAGCAGTTTAGGCGGGAGTAGGTACAATGAGCAGTTCTTC CASSLGGSRYNEQFF
TRBJ2-5 NA NA TRBV30 TGTGCCTATAGTAGCGGGTCAGGGGGGGAGACCCAGTACTTC CAYSSGSGGETQYF
TRBJ2-7 NA NA TRBV27 NA CASSFQGVFGEEQYF
TRBJ2-5 TRBD1 few TRBV7-9 TGTGCCAGCAGCTTAGGGGCCAGGGGGCGAGAGACCCAGTACTTC CASSLGARGRETQYF
TRBJ2-7 NA NA TRBV28 TGTGCCAGCAGTTCCACCGGGACGGTGACCTACGAGCAGTACTTC CASSSTGTVTYEQYF
TRBJ1-1 NA once TRBV19 TGTGCCAGTAGACCAGGGTATCGGTATACTGAAGCTTTCTTT CASRPGYRYTEAFF
TRBJ2-3 NA NA TRBV19 TGTGCCAGTAGTATAAATCCTTCCACAGATACGCAGTATTTT CASSINPSTDTQYF
TRBJ2-5 NA NA TRBV4-1 TGCGCCAGCAGCCAAGAAGCTAAGACCCAGTACTTC CASSQEAKTQYF
TRBJ2-2 TRBD2 NA TRBV7-2 TGTGCCAGCAGCCCCCAAAGCCTAGCGGGAGTTTCCGGGGAGCTGTTTTTT CASSPQSLAGVSGELFF
TRBJ1-5 NA NA TRBV7-2 TGTGCCAGCAGCTTATTCGTGTGGGGCTCCAATCAGCCCCAGCATTTT CASSLFVWGSNQPQHF
TRBJ1-5 NA NA TRBV9 TGTGCCAGCAGCTCACCGGGTCAGCCCCAGCATTTT CASSSPGQPQHF
TRBJ1-1 TRBD1 NA TRBV5-5 TGTGCCAGCAGCCTCTGGACAGGTGGGAACACTGAAGCTTTCTTT CASSLWTGGNTEAFF
TRBJ2-7 TRBD1 many TRBV5-6 TGTGCCAGCAGCTTGGGACAGGGGCTCCACGAGCAGTACTTC CASSLGQGLHEQYF
TRBJ1-2 NA few TRBV10-3 TGTGCCATCAGGGAGGGCGACTATGGCTACACCTTC CAIREGDYGYTF
TRBJ1-2 NA NA TRBV5-1 TGCGCCAGCAGCTTGGAGGGCAGTACCTATGGCTACACCTTC CASSLEGSTYGYTF
TRBJ2-1 TRBD2 NA TRBV30 TGTGCCTGGAGGGGACTAGCGTTAGACAATGAGCAGTTCTTC CAWRGLALDNEQFF
TRBJ2-5 NA NA TRBV4-2 TGTGCCAGCAGCCAAGATGTGGTGATAGGGACTGACAATATCCAGTACTTC CASSQDVVIGTDNIQYF
TRBJ2-4 TRBD2 NA TRBV7-3 TGTGCCAGCAGCCCAGGACTAGCGGGTGCCAAAAACATTCAGTACTTC CASSPGLAGAKNIQYF
TRBJ1-5 NA many TRBV30 TGTGCCTGGAGTAGTGGGGGAAGGAGCAATCAGCCCCAGCATTTT CAWSSGGRSNQPQHF
TRBJ2-3 TRBD2 NA TRBV19 TGTGCCAGTAGTAGGACTAGCGGGAGAGGAGATACGCAGTATTTT CASSRTSGRGDTQYF
TRBJ2-2 TRBD2 NA TRBV18 TGTGCCAGCTCACCGGGGGGACTAGACCAAGGCGGGGAGCTGTTTTTT CASSPGGLDQGGELFF
TRBJ1-3 NA NA TRBV7-8 TGTGCCAGCAGCTTACGGAGTAGTTCAAACACCATATATTTT CASSLRSSSNTIYF
TRBJ1-1 NA NA TRBV29-1 TGCAGCGTTGAAGATCTCCGGCGTGATGATGAAGCTTTCTTT CSVEDLRRDDEAFF
TRBJ2-7 TRBD2 NA TRBV28 TGTGCCAGCAGTTCCCCCCTGGGGCAGCGGGGTGCGGCGGTGCCTTGGGGGTACTTC CASSSPLGQRGAAVPWGYF
TRBJ2-3 NA once TRBV7-8 TGTGCCAGCAGCTTAGGGACGGCAGATACGCAGTATTTT CASSLGTADTQYF
TRBJ2-6 NA NA TRBV15 TGTGCCACCAGCACCGGACAGACTGGGGCCAACGTCCTGACTTTC CATSTGQTGANVLTF
TRBJ2-5 NA NA TRBV7-3 TGTGCCAGCAGCCCCGTTGGGGACAAAGAGACCCAGTACTTC CASSPVGDKETQYF
TRBJ1-2 TRBD1 once TRBV15 TGTGCCACCAGCAGGGGACAGGGTTATGGCTACACCTTC CATSRGQGYGYTF
TRBJ2-7 NA NA TRBV28 TGTGCCAGCAATCCAGGGATAAACTACGAGCAGTACTTC CASNPGINYEQYF
TRBJ1-5 TRBD1 NA TRBV2 TGTGCCAGCAGTGTTGAGACAGGGGGACGACAGCCCCAGCATTTT CASSVETGGRQPQHF